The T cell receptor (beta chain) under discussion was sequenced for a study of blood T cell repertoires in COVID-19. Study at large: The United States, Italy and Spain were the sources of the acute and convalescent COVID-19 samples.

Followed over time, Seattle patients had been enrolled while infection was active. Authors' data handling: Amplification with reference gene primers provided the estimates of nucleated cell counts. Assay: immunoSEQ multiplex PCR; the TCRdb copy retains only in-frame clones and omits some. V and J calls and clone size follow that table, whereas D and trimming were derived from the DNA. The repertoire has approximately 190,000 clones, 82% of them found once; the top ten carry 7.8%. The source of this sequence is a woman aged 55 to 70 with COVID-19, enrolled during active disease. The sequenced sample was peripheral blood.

CDR3 DNA: TGTGCCAGCAGCTTGGTGGGGGCCAATCAGCCCCAGCATTTT. This gives the protein CASSLVGANQPQHF. The gene calls are TRBV5-6 and TRBJ1-5; TRBD1 is a possible D gene (6 bases). V was cut by 0 bases and J by 3 bases, with 7 bases left in between. The CDR3 loop spans 14 amino acids. The germline CDR1 and CDR2 sequences are SGHDT and YYEEEE.